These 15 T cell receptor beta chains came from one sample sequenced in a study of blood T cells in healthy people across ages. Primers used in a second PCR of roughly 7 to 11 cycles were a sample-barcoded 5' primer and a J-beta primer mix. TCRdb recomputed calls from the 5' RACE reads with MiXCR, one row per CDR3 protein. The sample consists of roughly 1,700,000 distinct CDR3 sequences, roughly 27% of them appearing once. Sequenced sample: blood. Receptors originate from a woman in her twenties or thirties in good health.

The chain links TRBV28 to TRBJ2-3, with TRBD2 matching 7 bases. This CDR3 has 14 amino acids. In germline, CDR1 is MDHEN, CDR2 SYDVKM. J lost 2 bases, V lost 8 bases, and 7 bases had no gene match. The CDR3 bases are TGTGCCAGCCTACGGGGAGGGGTCACAGATACGCAGTATTTT. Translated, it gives CASLRGGVTDTQYF.

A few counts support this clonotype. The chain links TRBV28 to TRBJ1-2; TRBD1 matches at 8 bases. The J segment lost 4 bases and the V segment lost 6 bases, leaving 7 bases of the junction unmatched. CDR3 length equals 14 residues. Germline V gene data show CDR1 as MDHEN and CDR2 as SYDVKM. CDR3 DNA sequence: TGTGCCAGCAGCCCGGGACAGGTAGCCTATGGCTACACCTTC. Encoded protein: CASSPGQVAYGYTF.

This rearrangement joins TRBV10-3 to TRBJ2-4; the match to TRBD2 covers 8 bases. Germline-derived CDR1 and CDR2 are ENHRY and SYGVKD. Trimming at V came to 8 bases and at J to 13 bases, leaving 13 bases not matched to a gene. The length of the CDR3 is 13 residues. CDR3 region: CAIREPTGGEQYF. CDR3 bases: TGTGCCATCCGGGAACCAACCGGGGGGGAGCAGTACTTC.

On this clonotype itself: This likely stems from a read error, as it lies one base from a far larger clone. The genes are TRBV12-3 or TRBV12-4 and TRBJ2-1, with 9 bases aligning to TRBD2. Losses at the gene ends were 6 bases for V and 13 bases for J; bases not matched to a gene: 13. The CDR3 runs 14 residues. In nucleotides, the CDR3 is TGTGCCAGCAGCTTTAGCGGGAGAGGGGAGACCCAGTTCTTC. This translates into CASSFSGRGETQFF.

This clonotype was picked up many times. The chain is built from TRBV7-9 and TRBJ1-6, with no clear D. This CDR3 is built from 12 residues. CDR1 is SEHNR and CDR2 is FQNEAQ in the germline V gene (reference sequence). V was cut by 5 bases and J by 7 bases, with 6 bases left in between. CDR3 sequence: CASSAENSPLHF. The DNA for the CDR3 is TGTGCCAGCAGCGCAGAAAATTCACCCCTCCACTTT. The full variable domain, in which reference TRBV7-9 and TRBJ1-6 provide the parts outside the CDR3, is DTGVSQNPRHKITKRGQNVTFRCDPISEHNRLYWYRQTLGQGPEFLTYFQNEAQLEKSRLLSDRFSAERPKGSFSTLEIQRTEQGDSAMYLCASSAENSPLHFGNGTRLTVT.

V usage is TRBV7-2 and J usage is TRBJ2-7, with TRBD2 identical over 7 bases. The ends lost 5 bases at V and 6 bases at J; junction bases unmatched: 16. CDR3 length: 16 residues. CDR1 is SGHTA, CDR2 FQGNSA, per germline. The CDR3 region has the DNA TGTGCCAGCAGCCCCGACCATTCTGTGGGAGGGCGCGAGCAGTACTTC. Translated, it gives CASSPDHSVGGREQYF.

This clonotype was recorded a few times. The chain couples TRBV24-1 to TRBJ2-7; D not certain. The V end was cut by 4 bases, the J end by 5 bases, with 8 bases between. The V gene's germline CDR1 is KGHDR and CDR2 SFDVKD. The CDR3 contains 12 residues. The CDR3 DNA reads TGTGCCACCAGTGACGGGTCCCACGAGCAGTACTTC. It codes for CATSDGSHEQYF.

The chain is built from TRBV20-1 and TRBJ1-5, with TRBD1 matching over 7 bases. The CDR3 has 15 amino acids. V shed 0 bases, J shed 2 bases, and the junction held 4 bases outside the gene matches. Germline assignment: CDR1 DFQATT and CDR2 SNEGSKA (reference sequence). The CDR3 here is CSARERGLGNQPQHF. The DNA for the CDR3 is TGCAGTGCTAGAGAAAGGGGGCTCGGCAATCAGCCCCAGCATTTT.

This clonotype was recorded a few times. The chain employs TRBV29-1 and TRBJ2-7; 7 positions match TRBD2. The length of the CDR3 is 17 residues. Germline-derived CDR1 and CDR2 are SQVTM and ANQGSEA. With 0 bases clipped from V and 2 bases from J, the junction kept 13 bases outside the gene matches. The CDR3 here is CSVEDLDLSGVTYEQYF. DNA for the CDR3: TGCAGCGTTGAAGATCTGGATTTGAGCGGGGTTACCTACGAGCAGTACTTC.

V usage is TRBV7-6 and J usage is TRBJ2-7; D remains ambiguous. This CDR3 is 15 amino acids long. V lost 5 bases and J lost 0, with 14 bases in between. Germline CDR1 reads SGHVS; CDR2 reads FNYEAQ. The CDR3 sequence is CASSPSPANSYEQYF. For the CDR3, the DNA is TGTGCCAGCAGCCCATCCCCGGCGAACTCCTACGAGCAGTACTTC.

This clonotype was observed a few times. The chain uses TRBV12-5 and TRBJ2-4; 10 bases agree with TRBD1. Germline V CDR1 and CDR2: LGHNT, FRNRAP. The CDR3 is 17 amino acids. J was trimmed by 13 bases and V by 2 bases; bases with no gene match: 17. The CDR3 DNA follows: TGTGCTAGTGGTTTGTCCCCGACAGGGGGCATAGTTGATGAGCAGTACTTC. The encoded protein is CASGLSPTGGIVDEQYF.

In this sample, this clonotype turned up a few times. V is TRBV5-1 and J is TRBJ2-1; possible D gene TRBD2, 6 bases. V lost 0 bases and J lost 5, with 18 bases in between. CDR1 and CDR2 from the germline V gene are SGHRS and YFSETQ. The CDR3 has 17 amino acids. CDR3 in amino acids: CASSLGVEGVRNNEQFF. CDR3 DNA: TGCGCCAGCAGCTTGGGAGTGGAGGGAGTGAGAAACAATGAGCAGTTCTTC. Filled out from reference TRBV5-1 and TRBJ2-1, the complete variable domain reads KAGVTQTPRYLIKTRGQQVTLSCSPISGHRSVSWYQQTPGQGLQFLFEYFSETQRNKGNFPGRFSGRQFSNSRSEMNVSTLELGDSALYLCASSLGVEGVRNNEQFFGPGTRLTVL.

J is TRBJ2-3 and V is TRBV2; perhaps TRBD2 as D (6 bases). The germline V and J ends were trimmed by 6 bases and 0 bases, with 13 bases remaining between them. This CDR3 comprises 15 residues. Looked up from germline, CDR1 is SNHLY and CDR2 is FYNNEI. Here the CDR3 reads CASRLMAGSTDTQYF. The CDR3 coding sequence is TGTGCCAGCAGGCTCATGGCGGGGAGCACAGATACGCAGTATTTT.

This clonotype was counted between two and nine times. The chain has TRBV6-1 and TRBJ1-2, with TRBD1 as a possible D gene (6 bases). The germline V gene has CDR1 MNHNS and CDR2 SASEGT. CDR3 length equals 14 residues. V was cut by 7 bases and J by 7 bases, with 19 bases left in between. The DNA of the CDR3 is TGTGCCAGCATCCAACAGGGCCGAGAGGGTGGCTACACCTTC. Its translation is CASIQQGREGGYTF.

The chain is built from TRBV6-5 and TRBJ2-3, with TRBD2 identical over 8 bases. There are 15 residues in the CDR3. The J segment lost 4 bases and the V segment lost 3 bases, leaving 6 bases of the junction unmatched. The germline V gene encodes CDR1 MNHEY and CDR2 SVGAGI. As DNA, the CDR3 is TGTGCCAGCAGTTATGGGCCGGGGGGGCCAGATACGCAGTATTTT. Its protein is CASSYGPGGPDTQYF.